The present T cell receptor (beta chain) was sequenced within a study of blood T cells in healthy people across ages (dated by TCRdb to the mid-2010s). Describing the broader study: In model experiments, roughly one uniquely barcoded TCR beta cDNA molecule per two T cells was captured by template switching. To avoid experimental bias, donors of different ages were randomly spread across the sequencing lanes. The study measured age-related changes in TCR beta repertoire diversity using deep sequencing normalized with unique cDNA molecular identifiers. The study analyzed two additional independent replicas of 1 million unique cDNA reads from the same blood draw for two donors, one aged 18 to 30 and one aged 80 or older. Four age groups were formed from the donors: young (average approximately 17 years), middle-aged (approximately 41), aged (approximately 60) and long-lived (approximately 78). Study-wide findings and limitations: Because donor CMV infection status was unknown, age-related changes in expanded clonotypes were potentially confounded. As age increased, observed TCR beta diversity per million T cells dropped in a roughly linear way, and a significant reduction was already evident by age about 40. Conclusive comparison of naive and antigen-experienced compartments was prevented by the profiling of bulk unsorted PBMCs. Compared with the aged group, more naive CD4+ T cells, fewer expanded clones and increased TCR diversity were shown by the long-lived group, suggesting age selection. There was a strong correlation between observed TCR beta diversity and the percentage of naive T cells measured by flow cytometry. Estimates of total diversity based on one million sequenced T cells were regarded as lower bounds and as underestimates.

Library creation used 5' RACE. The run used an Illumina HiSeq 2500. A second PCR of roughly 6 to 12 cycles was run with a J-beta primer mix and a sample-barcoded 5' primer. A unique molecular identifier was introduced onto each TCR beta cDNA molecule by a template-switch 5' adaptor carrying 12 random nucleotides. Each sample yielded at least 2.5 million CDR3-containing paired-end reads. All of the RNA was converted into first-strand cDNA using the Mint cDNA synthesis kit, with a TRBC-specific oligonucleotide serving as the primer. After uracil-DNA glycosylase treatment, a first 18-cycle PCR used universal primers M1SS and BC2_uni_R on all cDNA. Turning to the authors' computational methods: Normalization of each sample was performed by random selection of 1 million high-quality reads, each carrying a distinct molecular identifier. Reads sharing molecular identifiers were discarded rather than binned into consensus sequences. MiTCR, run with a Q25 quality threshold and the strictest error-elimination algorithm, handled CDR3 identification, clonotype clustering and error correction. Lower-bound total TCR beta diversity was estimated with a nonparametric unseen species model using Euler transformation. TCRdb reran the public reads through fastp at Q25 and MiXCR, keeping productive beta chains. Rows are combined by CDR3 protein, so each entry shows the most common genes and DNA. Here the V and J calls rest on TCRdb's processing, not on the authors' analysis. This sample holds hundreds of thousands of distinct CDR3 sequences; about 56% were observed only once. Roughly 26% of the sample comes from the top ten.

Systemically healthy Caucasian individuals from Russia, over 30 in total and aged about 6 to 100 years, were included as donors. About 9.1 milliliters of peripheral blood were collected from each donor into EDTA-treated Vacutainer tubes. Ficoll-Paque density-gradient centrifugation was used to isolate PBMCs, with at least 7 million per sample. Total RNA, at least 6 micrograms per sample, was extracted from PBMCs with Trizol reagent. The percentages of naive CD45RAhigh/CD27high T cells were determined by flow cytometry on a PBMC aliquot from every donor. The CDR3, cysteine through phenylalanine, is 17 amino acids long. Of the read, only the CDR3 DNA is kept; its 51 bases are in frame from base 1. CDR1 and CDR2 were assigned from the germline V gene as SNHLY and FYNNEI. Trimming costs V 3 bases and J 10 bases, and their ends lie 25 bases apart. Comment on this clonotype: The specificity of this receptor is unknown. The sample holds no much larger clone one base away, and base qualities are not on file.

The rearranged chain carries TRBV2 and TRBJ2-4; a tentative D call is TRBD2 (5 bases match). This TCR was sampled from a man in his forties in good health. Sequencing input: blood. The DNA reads TGTGCCAGCAGTGAGATTCGTTTTCGGGATCAAGAGGCGATTCAGTACTTC. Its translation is CASSEIRFRDQEAIQYF.